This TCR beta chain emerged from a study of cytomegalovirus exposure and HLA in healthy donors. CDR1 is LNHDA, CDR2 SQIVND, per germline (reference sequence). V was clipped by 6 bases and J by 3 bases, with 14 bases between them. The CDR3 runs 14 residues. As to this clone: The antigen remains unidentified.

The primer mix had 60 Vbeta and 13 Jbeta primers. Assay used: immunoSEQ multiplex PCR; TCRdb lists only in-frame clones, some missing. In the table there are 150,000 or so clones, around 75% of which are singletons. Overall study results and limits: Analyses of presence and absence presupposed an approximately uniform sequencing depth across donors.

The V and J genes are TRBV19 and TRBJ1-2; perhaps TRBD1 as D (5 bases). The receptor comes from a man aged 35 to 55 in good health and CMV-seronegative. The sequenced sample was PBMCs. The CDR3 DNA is TGTGCCAGTAGAGGCGGGGGGAAGCACTATGGCTACACCTTC. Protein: CASRGGGKHYGYTF.